A selection of T cell receptor beta chains follows, all from one sample in a study of cytomegalovirus exposure and HLA in healthy donors. Profiling relied on immunoSEQ multiplex PCR, and the TCRdb table lists in-frame clones only, not all of them. The top ten clones hold about 5.4% of a sample with over 80,000 clones, roughly 60% of them seen once. The sequenced sample was PBMCs. The receptors come from a boy aged 5-17 years in good health and CMV-seropositive. Both conserved end residues are part of each CDR3. D genes are given only for firm matches. Part of the rows lack a size; the others show once, few, many or a class for expanded clones.

abundance,j_gene,d_gene,v_gene,CDR3aa,CDR3nt
few,TRBJ2-5,TRBD2,TRBV7-8,CASSSLGGGRETQYF,TGTGCCAGCAGCTCCCTGGGCGGGGGACGGGAGACCCAGTACTTC
NA,TRBJ1-1,TRBD1,TRBV6-6,CASSLGQGRGITEAFF,TGTGCCAGCAGCCTTGGACAGGGGAGAGGGATCACTGAAGCTTTCTTT
once,TRBJ1-2,NA,TRBV19,CASSIPMTTNYGYTF,TGTGCCAGTAGTATCCCTATGACAACTAACTATGGCTACACCTTC
few,TRBJ1-4,NA,TRBV5-6,CASSRGAIREKLFF,TGTGCCAGCAGTCGGGGGGCGATTCGGGAAAAACTGTTTTTT
NA,TRBJ1-1,NA,TRBV6-1,CASSTEQGLTEAFF,TGTGCCAGCAGTACGGAACAGGGATTAACTGAAGCTTTCTTT
NA,TRBJ2-1,NA,TRBV6-5,CASSTSTGTNEQFF,NA
NA,TRBJ2-1,TRBD1,TRBV5-1,CASSSWTGSYNEQFF,TGCGCCAGCAGCTCGTGGACAGGGTCCTACAATGAGCAGTTCTTC
few,TRBJ2-7,TRBD2,TRBV19,CASSPRTSGIDYEQYF,TGTGCCAGTAGTCCGAGGACTAGCGGGATTGATTACGAGCAGTACTTC
NA,TRBJ1-2,NA,TRBV5-6,CASSSRPWTAGGYTF,TGTGCCAGCAGCTCCCGACCTTGGACAGCTGGGGGCTACACCTTC
few,TRBJ2-6,NA,TRBV5-4,CASSSTVISGANVLTF,TGTGCCAGCAGCTCGACTGTTATCTCTGGGGCCAACGTCCTGACTTTC
NA,TRBJ1-2,TRBD1,TRBV27,CASRTAGGHGYTF,TGTGCCAGCAGAACCGCAGGGGGCCATGGCTACACCTTC